The 23 T cell receptor beta chains below all came from one sample that was sequenced in a study of blood T cell repertoires in COVID-19. The protocol was immunoSEQ multiplex PCR, while the TCRdb copy is restricted to in-frame clones and leaves out a portion. The data contain some 150,000 clones, approximately 85% of them singletons. The sample comprised peripheral blood. The receptors shown here come from a man aged 55 to 70 with COVID-19, enrolled during active disease.

The gene calls are TRBV29-1 and TRBJ1-1; TRBD1 is a possible D gene (6 bases). Germline CDR1 reads SQVTM; CDR2 reads ANQGSEA. The CDR3 runs 13 residues. V was cut by 7 bases and J by 1 base, with 13 bases left in between. CDR3 residues: CSAGGRSNTEAFF. CDR3 DNA: TGCAGCGCGGGGGGCCGGTCGAACACTGAAGCTTTCTTT.

This chain joins TRBV30 and TRBJ2-3, with a possible D match to TRBD2 (6 bases). In germline, CDR1 is GTSNPN, CDR2 SVGIG (reference sequence). Trimming took 5 bases from V and 3 from J, leaving 18 bases between them. This CDR3 comprises 15 residues. CDR3 DNA: TGTGCCTGGCGCCCTCGGGACTGGATGACAGATACGCAGTATTTT. Translated: CAWRPRDWMTDTQYF.

V and J are TRBV11-2 and TRBJ2-5; 8 bases fit TRBD2. Germline V lookup: CDR1 SGHAT, CDR2 FQNNGV. With V trimmed by 0 bases and J by 6 bases, 9 bases remained unmatched. CDR3 size: 16 residues. CDR3 loop: CASSLDFVSGGKTQYF. CDR3 in DNA: TGTGCCAGCAGCTTAGATTTCGTGTCGGGAGGGAAGACCCAGTACTTC.

This chain connects TRBV14 to TRBJ2-5; TRBD1 matches at 8 bases. V shed 0 bases, J shed 5 bases, and the junction held 5 bases outside the gene matches. Germline V CDR1 and CDR2: SGHDN, FVKESK. The CDR3 runs to 15 residues. The CDR3 is CASSQEGQGAETQYF. CDR3 bases: TGTGCCAGCAGCCAAGAGGGTCAGGGGGCGGAGACCCAGTACTTC.

The rearrangement joins TRBV7-2 to TRBJ2-7; D not resolved. The CDR3 runs to 14 residues. V gave up 5 bases and J gave up 0 bases, with 11 bases separating them. Germline V gives CDR1 SGHTA, CDR2 FQGNSA. In DNA, the CDR3 is TGTGCCAGCAGCCTTACTACAAGCTCCTACGAGCAGTACTTC. Protein sequence: CASSLTTSSYEQYF.

This clone has only a few counts. The chain has TRBV9 and TRBJ2-3; 8 nucleotides match TRBD2. Germline values: CDR1 SGDLS, CDR2 YYNGEE. The CDR3 contains 15 residues. V lost 3 bases, J lost 2 bases, and 5 bases stayed unmatched. Written as DNA, the CDR3 is TGTGCCAGCAGCGCTCTAGCGGGCATCACAGATACGCAGTATTTT. Translated, it gives CASSALAGITDTQYF.

J is TRBJ2-1 and V is TRBV10-3, with 15 positions matching TRBD2. This CDR3 spans 19 amino acids. After removal of 7 bases from V and 0 bases from J, the junction contained 10 bases not matched to a gene. CDR1 is ENHRY, CDR2 SYGVKD, per germline. The CDR3, as DNA: TGTGCCATCAACCGGGGACTAGCGGGAGGTCCGAGCTCCTACAATGAGCAGTTCTTC. It specifies CAINRGLAGGPSSYNEQFF.

The V call is TRBV18, the J call TRBJ2-1, with D perhaps TRBD2 (6 bases). The length of the CDR3 is 15 residues. Trimming took 2 bases from V and 1 from J, leaving 9 bases between them. Germline CDR1 and CDR2: KGHSH and LQKENI. In DNA, the CDR3 is TGTGCCAGCTCACCAGCGGGGATATCCTACAATGAGCAGTTCTTC. This codes for CASSPAGISYNEQFF.

This clone is a singleton in its sample. The rearrangement links TRBV12-1 to TRBJ1-1; the table's D call of TRBD1 was not tested on the DNA. TRBV12-1 is a recognized pseudogene. The CDR3 runs to 14 residues. CDR3: CASSGGTGPTEAFF. The CDR3 coding sequence is TGTGCCAGCAGCGGGGGGACAGGGCCCACTGAAGCTTTCTTT.

As for this clone: Other DNA sequences within the sample encode an identical CDR3. This chain connects TRBV6-6 to TRBJ1-4; D gene uncertain. The CDR3 length is 15 residues. Germline loops: CDR1 MNHNY, CDR2 SVGAGI (reference sequence). V was pared by 5 bases and J by 6 bases, with 16 bases between. The CDR3 nucleotides read TGTGCCAGCAGTCAGAACAGAGTGTCGGATGAAAAACTGTTTTTT. Amino acids: CASSQNRVSDEKLFF.

The chain uses TRBV10-3 and TRBJ1-2, with 7 nucleotides matching TRBD1. Looked up from germline, CDR1 is ENHRY and CDR2 is SYGVKD. J lost 2 bases, V lost 7 bases, and 10 bases had no gene match. The CDR3 extends over 15 amino acids. The CDR3 loop reads CAIKREDRANYGYTF. The CDR3 DNA sequence: TGTGCCATCAAACGCGAAGACAGGGCAAACTATGGCTACACCTTC.

V and J are TRBV5-1 and TRBJ1-1; weak D call: TRBD1 (5 bases). Trimming left V 1 base short and J 3 bases short, with 10 bases between. The CDR3 is 14 residues long. From germline, CDR1 is SGHRS and CDR2 YFSETQ. The CDR3 sequence: CASSLFGGDTEAFF. CDR3 nucleotides: TGCGCCAGCAGCTTGTTCGGGGGGGACACTGAAGCTTTCTTT.

The chain uses TRBV10-1 and TRBJ1-3; 11 nucleotides match TRBD1. V was clipped by 8 bases and J by 3 bases; unmatched bases: 33. From germline, CDR1 is WNHNN and CDR2 SYGVQD (reference sequence). There are 24 residues in the CDR3. The CDR3 nucleotides are TGCGCCAGCTGTGGAGCAGGGACAGGGGGAGGGGTAAGCATCGCATCCCGATTTGGAAACACCATATATTTT. It yields the protein CASCGAGTGGGVSIASRFGNTIYF.

The chain links TRBV10-3 to TRBJ2-2; 7 bases are shared with TRBD1. This CDR3 spans 16 amino acids. J lost 6 bases, V lost 0 bases, and 7 bases had no gene match. Germline V gene sequence: CDR1 ENHRY, CDR2 SYGVKD. The CDR3 DNA reads TGTGCCATCAGTGAGTCGAGTAAGGGGGCGGCCGGGGAGCTGTTTTTT. Its translation: CAISESSKGAAGELFF.

V is TRBV18 and J is TRBJ1-1; D might be TRBD1 (5 bases). The length of the CDR3 is 16 residues. V shed 0 bases and J shed 1 base, with 12 bases lying between them. CDR1 and CDR2 (germline): KGHSH, LQKENI. The CDR3 nucleotides read TGTGCCAGCTCACCACCGGGGGGGGTGGCGAACACTGAAGCTTTCTTT. Translating gives CASSPPGGVANTEAFF.

This clone was detected only once. The chain joins TRBV27 to TRBJ1-4; 11 bases line up with TRBD1. V lost 5 bases and J lost 7; bases outside the gene matches: 9. Germline V lookup: CDR1 MNHEY, CDR2 SMNVEV (reference sequence). The CDR3 has 16 residues. The CDR3 DNA reads as TGTGCCAGCAGTCATACCACCGGGACAGGGGGTGAAAAACTGTTTTTT. It translates to CASSHTTGTGGEKLFF.

The chain links TRBV6-5 to TRBJ1-5, with D possibly being TRBD1 (6 bases). V lost 5 bases and J lost 2, with 10 bases in between. The germline V gene encodes CDR1 MNHEY and CDR2 SVGAGI. The CDR3 runs to 14 residues. CDR3 DNA: TGTGCCAGCAGTCCCCAGGGGCGCAATCAGCCCCAGCATTTT. Encoded protein: CASSPQGRNQPQHF.

The rearrangement links TRBV2 to TRBJ2-3, with D perhaps TRBD1 (6 bases). Germline values: CDR1 SNHLY, CDR2 FYNNEI. The CDR3 totals 14 residues. V was clipped by 4 bases and J by 4 bases, with 12 bases between them. The CDR3 bases are TGTGCCAGCAGTGGCGACAGGTTGGCAGATACGCAGTATTTT. Its translation is CASSGDRLADTQYF. The full variable domain, rest sourced from reference TRBV2 and TRBJ2-3, is EPEVTQTPSHQVTQMGQEVILRCVPISNHLYFYWYRQILGQKVEFLVSFYNNEISEKSEIFDDQFSVERPDGSNFTLKIRSTKLEDSAMYFCASSGDRLADTQYFGPGTRLTVL.

The CDR3 reads CSASKQAIYEQYF. CDR3 coding DNA: TGCAGTGCTAGTAAACAGGCTATCTACGAGCAGTACTTC. The chain links TRBV20-1 to TRBJ2-7; TRBD1 might be the D (5 bases). V shed 3 bases and J shed 3 bases, with 12 bases lying between them. The CDR3 consists of 13 residues. Germline CDR1 is DFQATT and CDR2 is SNEGSKA (reference sequence).

V is TRBV6-2 or TRBV6-3 and J is TRBJ1-4; 11 bases are a match to TRBD1. The V gene's germline CDR1 is MNHEY and CDR2 SVGEGT. The CDR3 runs to 15 residues. Trimming removed 6 bases from V and 8 bases from J; junction bases left unmatched: 8. The CDR3 is CASSRIGTGGEKLFF. CDR3 sequence (DNA): TGTGCCAGCAGCCGAATCGGGACAGGGGGAGAAAAACTGTTTTTT.

V gene TRBV28 combines with J gene TRBJ1-5; 8 nucleotides align to TRBD1. The CDR3 runs 17 residues. From germline, CDR1 is MDHEN and CDR2 SYDVKM. With V trimmed by 4 bases and J by 4 bases, 12 bases remained unmatched. CDR3 sequence (DNA): TGTGCCAGCAGTTCCTCCACCCGGGACAGGAAAAATCAGCCCCAGCATTTT. It is translated as CASSSSTRDRKNQPQHF. Filled out from reference TRBV28 and TRBJ1-5, the complete variable domain reads DVKVTQSSRYLVKRTGEKVFLECVQDMDHENMFWYRQDPGLGLRLIYFSYDVKMKEKGDIPEGYSVSREKKERFSLILESASTNQTSMYLCASSSSTRDRKNQPQHFGDGTRLSIL.

The V gene is TRBV14, the J gene TRBJ2-1, with 7 positions matching TRBD1. Germline CDR1 reads SGHDN; CDR2 reads FVKESK. There are 14 residues in the CDR3. V dropped 4 bases and J dropped 7; count of bases not matched to a gene: 7. The CDR3 DNA sequence: TGTGCCAGCAGCCTAGGGGGCGGAGTGAATGAGCAGTTCTTC. This encodes CASSLGGGVNEQFF.

The chain combines TRBV18 with TRBJ1-2; the match to TRBD1 covers 11 bases. The CDR3 runs to 14 residues. Trimming at V came to 2 bases and at J to 7 bases, leaving 3 bases not matched to a gene. Germline values: CDR1 KGHSH, CDR2 LQKENI. The CDR3 is CASSPSGQGVGYTF. DNA of the CDR3: TGTGCCAGCTCACCATCGGGACAGGGGGTTGGCTACACCTTC.